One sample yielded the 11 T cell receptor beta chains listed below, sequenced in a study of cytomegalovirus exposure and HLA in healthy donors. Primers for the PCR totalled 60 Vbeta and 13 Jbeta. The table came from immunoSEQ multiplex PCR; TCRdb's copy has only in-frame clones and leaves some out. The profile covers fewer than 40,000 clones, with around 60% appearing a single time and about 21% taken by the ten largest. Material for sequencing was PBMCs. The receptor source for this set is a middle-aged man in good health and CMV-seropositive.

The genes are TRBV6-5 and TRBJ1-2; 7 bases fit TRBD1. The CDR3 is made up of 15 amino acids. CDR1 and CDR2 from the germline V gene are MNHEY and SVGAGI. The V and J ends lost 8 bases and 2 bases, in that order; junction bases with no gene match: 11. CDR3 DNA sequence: TGTGCCAGCTCGCGGACAGGCAGACCGAACTATGGCTACACCTTC. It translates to CASSRTGRPNYGYTF.

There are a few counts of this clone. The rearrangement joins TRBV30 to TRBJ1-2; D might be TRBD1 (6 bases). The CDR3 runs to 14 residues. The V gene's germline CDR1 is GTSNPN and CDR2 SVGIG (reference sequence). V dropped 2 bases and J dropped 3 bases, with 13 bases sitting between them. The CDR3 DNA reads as TGTGCCTGGAGTCCCCGGGGGGCAGACTATGGCTACACCTTC. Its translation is CAWSPRGADYGYTF.

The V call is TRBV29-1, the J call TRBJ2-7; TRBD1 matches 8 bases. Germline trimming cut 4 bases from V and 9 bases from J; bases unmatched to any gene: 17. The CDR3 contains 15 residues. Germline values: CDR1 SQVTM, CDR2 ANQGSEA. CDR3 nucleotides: TGCAGCGTTGGGGGATCGGGACAGGATTCTCGGGTGCAGTACTTC. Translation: CSVGGSGQDSRVQYF.

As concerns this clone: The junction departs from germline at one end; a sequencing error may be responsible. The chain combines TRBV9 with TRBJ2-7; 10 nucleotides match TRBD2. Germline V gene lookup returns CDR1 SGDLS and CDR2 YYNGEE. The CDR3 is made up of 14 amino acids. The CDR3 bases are TGTGCCAGCACTTCTAGCGGGAGCTCCCACGAGCAGTACTTC. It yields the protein CASTSSGSSHEQYF.

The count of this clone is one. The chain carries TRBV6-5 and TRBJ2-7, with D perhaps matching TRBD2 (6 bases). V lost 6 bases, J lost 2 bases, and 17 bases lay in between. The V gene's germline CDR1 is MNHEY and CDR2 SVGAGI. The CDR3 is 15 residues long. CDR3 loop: CASRLGGGVAYEQYF. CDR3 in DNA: TGTGCCAGCAGGCTGGGAGGTGGAGTAGCCTACGAGCAGTACTTC.

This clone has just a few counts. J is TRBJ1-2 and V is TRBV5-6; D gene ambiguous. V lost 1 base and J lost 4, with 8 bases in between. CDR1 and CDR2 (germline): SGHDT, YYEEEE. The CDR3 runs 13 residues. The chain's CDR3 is CASSLISGYGYTF. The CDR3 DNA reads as TGTGCCAGCAGCTTGATCAGCGGCTATGGCTACACCTTC.

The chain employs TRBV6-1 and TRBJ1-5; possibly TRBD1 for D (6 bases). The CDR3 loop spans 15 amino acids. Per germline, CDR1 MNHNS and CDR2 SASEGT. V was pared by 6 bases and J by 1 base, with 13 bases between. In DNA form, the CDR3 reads TGTGCCAGCAGGGGAGGGGGGGGCAGCAATCAGCCCCAGCATTTT. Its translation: CASRGGGGSNQPQHF.

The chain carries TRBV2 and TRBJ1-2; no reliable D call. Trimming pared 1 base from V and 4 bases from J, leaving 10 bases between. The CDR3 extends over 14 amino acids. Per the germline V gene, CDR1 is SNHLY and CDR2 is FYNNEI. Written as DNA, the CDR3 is TGTGCCAGCAGTGAAGGGGCATCTATCTATGGCTACACCTTC. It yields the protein CASSEGASIYGYTF.

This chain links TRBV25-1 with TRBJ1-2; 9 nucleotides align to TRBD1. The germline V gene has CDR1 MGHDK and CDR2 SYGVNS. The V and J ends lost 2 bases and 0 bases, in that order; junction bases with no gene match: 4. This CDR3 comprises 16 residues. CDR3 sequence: CASSEIGDRANYGYTF. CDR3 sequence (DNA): TGTGCCAGCAGTGAAATAGGGGACAGGGCTAACTATGGCTACACCTTC.

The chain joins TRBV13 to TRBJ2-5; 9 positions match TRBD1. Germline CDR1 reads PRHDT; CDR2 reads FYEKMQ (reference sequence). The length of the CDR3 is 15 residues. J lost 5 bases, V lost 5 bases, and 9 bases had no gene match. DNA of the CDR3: TGTGCCAGCAGCGCACAGGGGGCGGGGTGGGAGACCCAGTACTTC. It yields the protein CASSAQGAGWETQYF.

The CDR3 DNA reads as TGTGCCAGCGGTGTGTGGGGGCGCACAGATACGCAGTATTTT. Residues: CASGVWGRTDTQYF. V and J are TRBV27 and TRBJ2-3; the D gene is possibly TRBD1 (6 bases). This CDR3 comprises 14 residues. Trimming took off 8 bases at V and 1 base at J, with 13 bases between the two ends. CDR1 is MNHEY and CDR2 is SMNVEV in the germline V gene (reference sequence).